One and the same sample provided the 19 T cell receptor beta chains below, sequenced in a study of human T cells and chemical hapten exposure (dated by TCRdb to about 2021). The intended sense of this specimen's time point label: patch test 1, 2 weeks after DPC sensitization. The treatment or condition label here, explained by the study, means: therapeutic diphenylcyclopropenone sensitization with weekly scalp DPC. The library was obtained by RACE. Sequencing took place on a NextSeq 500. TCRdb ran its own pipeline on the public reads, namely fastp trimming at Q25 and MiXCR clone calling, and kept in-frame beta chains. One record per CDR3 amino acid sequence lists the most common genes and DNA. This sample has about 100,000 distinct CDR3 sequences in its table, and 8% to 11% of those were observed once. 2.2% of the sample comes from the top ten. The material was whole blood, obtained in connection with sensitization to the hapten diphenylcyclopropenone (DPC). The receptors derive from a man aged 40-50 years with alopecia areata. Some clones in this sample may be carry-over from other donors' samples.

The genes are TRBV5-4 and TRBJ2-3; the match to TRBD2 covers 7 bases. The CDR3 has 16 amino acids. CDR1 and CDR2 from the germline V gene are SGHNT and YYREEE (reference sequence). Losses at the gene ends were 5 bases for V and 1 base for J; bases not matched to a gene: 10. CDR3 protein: CASRRGSGVGTDTQYF. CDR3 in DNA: TGTGCCAGCAGGCGGGGGTCTGGGGTTGGCACAGATACGCAGTATTTT.

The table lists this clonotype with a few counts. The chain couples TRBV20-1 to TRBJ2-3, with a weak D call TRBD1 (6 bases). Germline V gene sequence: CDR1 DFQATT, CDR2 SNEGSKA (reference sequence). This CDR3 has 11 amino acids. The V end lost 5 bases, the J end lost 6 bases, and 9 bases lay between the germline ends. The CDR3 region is CSAHRVDTQYF. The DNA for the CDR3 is TGCAGTGCTCACAGGGTTGATACGCAGTATTTT.

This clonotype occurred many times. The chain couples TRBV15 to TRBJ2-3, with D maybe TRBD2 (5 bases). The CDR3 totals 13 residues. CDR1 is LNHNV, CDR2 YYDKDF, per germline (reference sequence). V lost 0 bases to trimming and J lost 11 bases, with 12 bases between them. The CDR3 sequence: CATSRDVVRGQYF. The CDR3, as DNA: TGTGCCACCAGCAGAGATGTCGTTCGGGGGCAGTATTTT.

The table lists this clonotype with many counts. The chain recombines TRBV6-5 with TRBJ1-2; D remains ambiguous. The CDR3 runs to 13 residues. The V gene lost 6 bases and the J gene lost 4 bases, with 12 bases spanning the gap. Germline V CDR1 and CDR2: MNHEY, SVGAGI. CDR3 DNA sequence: TGTGCCAGCAGCCTCAACCCTTTCTATGGCTACACCTTC. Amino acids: CASSLNPFYGYTF.

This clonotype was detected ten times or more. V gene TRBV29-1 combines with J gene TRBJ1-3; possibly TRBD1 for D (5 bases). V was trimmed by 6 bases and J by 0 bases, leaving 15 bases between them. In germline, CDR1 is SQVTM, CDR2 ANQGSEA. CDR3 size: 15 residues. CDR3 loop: CSVENRGHSGNTIYF. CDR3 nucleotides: TGCAGCGTAGAAAACAGAGGACACTCTGGAAACACCATATATTTT.

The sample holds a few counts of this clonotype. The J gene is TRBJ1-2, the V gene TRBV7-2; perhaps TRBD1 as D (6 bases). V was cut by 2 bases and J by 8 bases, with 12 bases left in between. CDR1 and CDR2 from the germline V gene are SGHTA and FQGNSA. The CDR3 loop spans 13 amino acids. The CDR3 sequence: CASSLSQGYGYTF. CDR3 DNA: TGTGCCAGCAGCTTATCACAGGGTTACGGCTACACCTTC.

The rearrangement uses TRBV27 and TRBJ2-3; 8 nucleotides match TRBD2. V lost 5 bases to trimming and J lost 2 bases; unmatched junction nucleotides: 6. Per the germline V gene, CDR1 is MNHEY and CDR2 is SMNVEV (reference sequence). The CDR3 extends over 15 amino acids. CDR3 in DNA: TGTGCCAGCAGTCTTATAGCGGGACTCACAGATACGCAGTATTTT. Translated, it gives CASSLIAGLTDTQYF.

The CDR3 here is CSAYQMTGGTYEQYF. The CDR3 DNA follows: TGCAGCGCCTATCAGATGACAGGGGGTACCTACGAGCAGTACTTC. The genes are TRBV29-1 and TRBJ2-7; 9 nucleotides align to TRBD1. After removal of 7 bases from V and 2 bases from J, the junction contained 12 bases not matched to a gene. The CDR3 has 15 residues. CDR1 is SQVTM and CDR2 is ANQGSEA in the germline V gene.

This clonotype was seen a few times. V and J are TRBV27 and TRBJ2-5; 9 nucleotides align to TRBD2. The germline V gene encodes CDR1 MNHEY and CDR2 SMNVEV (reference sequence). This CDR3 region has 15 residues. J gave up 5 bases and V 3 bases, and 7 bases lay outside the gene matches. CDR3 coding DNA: TGTGCCAGCAGTTTTAGGCGGGAGGGTGAGGAGACCCAGTACTTC. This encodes CASSFRREGEETQYF.

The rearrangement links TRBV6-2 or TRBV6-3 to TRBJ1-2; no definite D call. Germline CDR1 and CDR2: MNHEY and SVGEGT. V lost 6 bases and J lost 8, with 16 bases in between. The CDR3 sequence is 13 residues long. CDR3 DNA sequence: TGTGCCAGCAGCCACGGAGTGGCCTTCGGCTACACCTTC. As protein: CASSHGVAFGYTF.

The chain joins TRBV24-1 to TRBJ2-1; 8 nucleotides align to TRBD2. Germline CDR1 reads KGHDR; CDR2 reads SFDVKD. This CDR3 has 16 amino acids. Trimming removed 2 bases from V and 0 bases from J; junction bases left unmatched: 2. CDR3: CATSDSSGSSYNEQFF. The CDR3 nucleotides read TGTGCCACCAGTGATTCCAGCGGGAGCTCCTACAATGAGCAGTTCTTC.

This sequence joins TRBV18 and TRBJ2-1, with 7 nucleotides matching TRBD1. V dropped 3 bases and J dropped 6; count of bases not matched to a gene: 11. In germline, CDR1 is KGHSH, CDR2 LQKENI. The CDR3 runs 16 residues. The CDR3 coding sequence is TGTGCCAGCTCACCCGGGACAGCTCCGCAAATCAATGAGCAGTTCTTC. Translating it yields CASSPGTAPQINEQFF.

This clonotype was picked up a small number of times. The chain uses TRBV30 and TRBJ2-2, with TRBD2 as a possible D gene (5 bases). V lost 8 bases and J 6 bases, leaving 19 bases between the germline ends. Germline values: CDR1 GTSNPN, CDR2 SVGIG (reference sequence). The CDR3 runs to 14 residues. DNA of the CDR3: TGTGCCAGGTCTAGCACGGGCGCGGCCGGGGAGCTGTTTTTT. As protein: CARSSTGAAGELFF.

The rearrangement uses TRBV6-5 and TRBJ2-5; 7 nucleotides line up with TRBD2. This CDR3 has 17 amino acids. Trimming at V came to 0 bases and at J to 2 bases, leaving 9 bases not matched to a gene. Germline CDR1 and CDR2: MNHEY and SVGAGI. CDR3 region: CASSYSGRGSGQETQYF. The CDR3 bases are TGTGCCAGCAGTTACTCCGGCCGGGGTAGCGGGCAAGAGACCCAGTACTTC.

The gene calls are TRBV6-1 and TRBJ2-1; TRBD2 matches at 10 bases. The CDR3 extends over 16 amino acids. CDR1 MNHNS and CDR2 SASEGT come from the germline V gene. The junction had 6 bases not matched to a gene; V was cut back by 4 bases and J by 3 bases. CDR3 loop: CASSVQTSGIYNEQFF. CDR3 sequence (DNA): TGTGCCAGCAGTGTTCAAACTAGCGGGATCTACAATGAGCAGTTCTTC.

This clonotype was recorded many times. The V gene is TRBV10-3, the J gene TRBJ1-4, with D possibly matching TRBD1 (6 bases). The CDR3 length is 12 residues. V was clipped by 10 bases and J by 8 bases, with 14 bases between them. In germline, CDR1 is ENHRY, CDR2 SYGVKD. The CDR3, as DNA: TGTGCCACCCGGGACACGGTGGAAAAACTGTTTTTT. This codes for CATRDTVEKLFF.

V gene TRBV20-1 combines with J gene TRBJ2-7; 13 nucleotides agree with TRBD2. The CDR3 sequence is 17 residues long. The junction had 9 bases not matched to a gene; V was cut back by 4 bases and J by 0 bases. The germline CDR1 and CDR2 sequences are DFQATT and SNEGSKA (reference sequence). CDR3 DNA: TGCAGTGCTACTAATCCCTGGACTAGCGGGAGCTCCTACGAGCAGTACTTC. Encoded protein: CSATNPWTSGSSYEQYF.

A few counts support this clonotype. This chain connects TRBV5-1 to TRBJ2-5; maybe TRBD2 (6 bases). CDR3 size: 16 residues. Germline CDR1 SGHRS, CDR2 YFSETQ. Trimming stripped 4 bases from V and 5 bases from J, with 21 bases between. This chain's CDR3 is CASSRERTPEGETQYF. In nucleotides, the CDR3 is TGCGCCAGCAGCAGGGAGAGGACCCCGGAGGGCGAGACCCAGTACTTC. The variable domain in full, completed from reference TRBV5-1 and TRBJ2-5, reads KAGVTQTPRYLIKTRGQQVTLSCSPISGHRSVSWYQQTPGQGLQFLFEYFSETQRNKGNFPGRFSGRQFSNSRSEMNVSTLELGDSALYLCASSRERTPEGETQYFGPGTRLLVL.

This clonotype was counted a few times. The CDR3 region has the DNA TGTGCCAGTAGTCTTGGCATAGGGGGTGGGAAGCAGCCCCAGCATTTT. Translating gives CASSLGIGGGKQPQHF. The V gene is TRBV19, the J gene TRBJ1-5; a possible D gene is TRBD1 (6 bases). CDR3 length: 16 amino acids. Trimming removed 5 bases at V and 7 bases at J, with 21 bases between. Per the germline V gene, CDR1 is LNHDA and CDR2 is SQIVND (reference sequence).